The 6 T cell receptor beta chains given below trace back to one sample, sequenced in a study of CXCR3-negative and CXCR3-positive naive CD8 T cells. Overall study results and limits: A higher hydrophobicity marked the TRB CDR3s of CXCR3-positive naive cells versus CXCR3-negative naive cells.

UMI-labeled TRB cDNA libraries were prepared by 5' RACE. TCRdb reprocessed the 5' RACE reads, keeping one entry per CDR3 protein, no DNA. The sample data list about 120,000 distinct CDR3 sequences. What these receptors recognize is not known. The source material was naive CXCR3+ CD8+ T cells from blood. This sample's subset: CD45RO-CCR7+CD27+CD95- naive CD8+ T cells expressing CXCR3 (TNR3+). These receptor sequences come from a human donor in good health. Some clones in this sample may be carry-over from other donors' samples.

The chain has TRBV5-1 and TRBJ2-2; the D call from TCRdb, TRBD2, cannot be confirmed without DNA. Germline V gene data show CDR1 as SGHRS and CDR2 as YFSETQ. The CDR3 runs to 16 residues. CDR3 residues: CASSLVPAVNTGELFF.

This chain uses TRBV12-3 or TRBV12-4 with TRBJ2-1; TCRdb names TRBD1, which stays unverified in the absence of DNA. The CDR3 extends over 12 amino acids. The CDR3 protein is CASSSSGNEQFF.

The CDR3 is CASSLPAGLWGETQYF. The chain is built from TRBV28 and TRBJ2-5; TCRdb picks TRBD2, but there is no DNA to check that call. Germline V gene data show CDR1 as MDHEN and CDR2 as SYDVKM. The CDR3 length is 16 residues.

CDR3 region: CASAPLAGYNEQFF. V gene TRBV2 combines with J gene TRBJ2-1; the D gene TCRdb calls, TRBD2, cannot be checked with no DNA. The germline V gene encodes CDR1 SNHLY and CDR2 FYNNEI. CDR3 length: 14 amino acids. Full variable domain (remainder filled in from reference TRBV2 and TRBJ2-1): EPEVTQTPSHQVTQMGQEVILRCVPISNHLYFYWYRQILGQKVEFLVSFYNNEISEKSEIFDDQFSVERPDGSNFTLKIRSTKLEDSAMYFCASAPLAGYNEQFFGPGTRLTVL.

The chain employs TRBV15 and TRBJ2-5; TCRdb selects TRBD2, and the lack of DNA leaves this call unchecked. This CDR3 has 16 amino acids. Germline V gene lookup returns CDR1 LNHNV and CDR2 YYDKDF (reference sequence). The CDR3 spells CATSKGLAGDGETQYF.

The J gene is TRBJ2-6, the V gene TRBV19; TCRdb's D gene call, TRBD1, goes unchecked for lack of DNA. CDR1 and CDR2 (germline): LNHDA, SQIVND (reference sequence). The CDR3 has 15 amino acids. The CDR3 region is CARGHKISGANVLTF.